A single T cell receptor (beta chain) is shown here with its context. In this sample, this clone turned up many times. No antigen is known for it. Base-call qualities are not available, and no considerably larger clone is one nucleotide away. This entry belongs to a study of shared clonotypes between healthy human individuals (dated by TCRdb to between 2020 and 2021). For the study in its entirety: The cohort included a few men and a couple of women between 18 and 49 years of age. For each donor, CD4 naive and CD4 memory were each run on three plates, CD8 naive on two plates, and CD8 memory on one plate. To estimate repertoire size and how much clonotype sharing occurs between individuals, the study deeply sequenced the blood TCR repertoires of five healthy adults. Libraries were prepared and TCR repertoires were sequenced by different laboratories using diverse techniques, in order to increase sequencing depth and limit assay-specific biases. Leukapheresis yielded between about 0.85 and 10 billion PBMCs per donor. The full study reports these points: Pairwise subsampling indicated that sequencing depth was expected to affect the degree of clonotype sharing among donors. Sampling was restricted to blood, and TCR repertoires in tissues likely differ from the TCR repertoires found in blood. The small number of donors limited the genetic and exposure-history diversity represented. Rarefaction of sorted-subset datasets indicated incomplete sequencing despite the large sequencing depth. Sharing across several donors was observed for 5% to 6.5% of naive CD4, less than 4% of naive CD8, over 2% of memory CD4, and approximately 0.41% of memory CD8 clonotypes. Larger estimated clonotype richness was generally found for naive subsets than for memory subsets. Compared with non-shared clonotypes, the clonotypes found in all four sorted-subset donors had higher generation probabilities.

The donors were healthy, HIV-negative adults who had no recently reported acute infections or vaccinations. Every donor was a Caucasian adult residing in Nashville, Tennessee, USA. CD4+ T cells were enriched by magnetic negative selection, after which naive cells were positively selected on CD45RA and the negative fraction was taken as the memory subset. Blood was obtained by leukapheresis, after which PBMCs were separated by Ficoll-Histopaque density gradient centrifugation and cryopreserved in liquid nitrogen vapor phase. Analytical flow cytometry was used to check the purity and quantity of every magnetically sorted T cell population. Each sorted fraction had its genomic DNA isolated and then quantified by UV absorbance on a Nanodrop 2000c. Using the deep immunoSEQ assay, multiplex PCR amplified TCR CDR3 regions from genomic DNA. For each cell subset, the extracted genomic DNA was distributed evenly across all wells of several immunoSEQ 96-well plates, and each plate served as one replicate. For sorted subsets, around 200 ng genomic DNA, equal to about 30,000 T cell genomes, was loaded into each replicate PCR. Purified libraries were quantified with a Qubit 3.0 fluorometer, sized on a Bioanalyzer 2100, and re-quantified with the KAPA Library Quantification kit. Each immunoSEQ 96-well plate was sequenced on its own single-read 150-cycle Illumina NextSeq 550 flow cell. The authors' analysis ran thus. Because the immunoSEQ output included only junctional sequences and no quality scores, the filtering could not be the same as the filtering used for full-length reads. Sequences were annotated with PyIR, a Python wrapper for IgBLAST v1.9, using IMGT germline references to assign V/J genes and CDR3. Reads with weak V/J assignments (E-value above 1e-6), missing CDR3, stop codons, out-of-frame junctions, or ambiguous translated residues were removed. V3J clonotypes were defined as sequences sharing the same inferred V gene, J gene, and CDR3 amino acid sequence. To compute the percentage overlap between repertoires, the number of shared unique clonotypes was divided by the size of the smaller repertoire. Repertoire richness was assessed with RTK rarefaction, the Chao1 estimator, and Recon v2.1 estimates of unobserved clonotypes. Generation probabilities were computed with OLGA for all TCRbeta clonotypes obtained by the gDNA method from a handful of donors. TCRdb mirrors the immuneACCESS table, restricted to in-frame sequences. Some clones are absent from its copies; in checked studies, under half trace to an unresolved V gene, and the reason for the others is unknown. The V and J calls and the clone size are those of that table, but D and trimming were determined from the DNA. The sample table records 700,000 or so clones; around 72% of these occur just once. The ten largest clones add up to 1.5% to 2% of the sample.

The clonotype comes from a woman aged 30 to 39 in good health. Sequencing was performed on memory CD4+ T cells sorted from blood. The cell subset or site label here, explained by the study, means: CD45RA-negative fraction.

The DNA sequence is TGCGCCAGCAGTTGGGAGAACACCGGGGAGCTGTTTTTT. Its protein is CASSWENTGELFF. The chain couples TRBV5-1 to TRBJ2-2; too little of a D gene remains to name it. V is clipped by 5 bases and J by 1 base, and the sequence between their germline boundaries is 6 bases long. Counted from cysteine to phenylalanine, this CDR3 has 13 amino acids. The entry retains the CDR3 DNA only, 39 bases that are in frame from base 1. The CDR1 and CDR2 encoded by the germline V gene are SGHRS and YFSETQ. With the portions outside the CDR3 filled from the reference TRBV5-1 and TRBJ2-2 genes, the complete variable region becomes KAGVTQTPRYLIKTRGQQVTLSCSPISGHRSVSWYQQTPGQGLQFLFEYFSETQRNKGNFPGRFSGRQFSNSRSEMNVSTLELGDSALYLCASSWENTGELFFGEGSRLTVL.